This TCR beta chain was captured by sequencing in a study of blood T cell repertoires in COVID-19. Produced via immunoSEQ multiplex PCR; TCRdb's table is partial and in-frame only. The table includes about 38,000 clones, approximately 74% detected once. Trimming cost V 6 bases and J 8 bases, with 10 bases left between them. Germline V gives CDR1 MNHEY, CDR2 SMNVEV (reference sequence). This CDR3 comprises 12 residues. One Seattle source followed patients from active infection through their disease course. The TCR originated in a man between 65 and 85 years old with COVID-19, enrolled during active disease. The sequenced material came from peripheral blood. V usage is TRBV27 and J usage is TRBJ1-4; D is uncertain. The CDR3 nucleotides read TGTGCCAGCAGCGCCCCCAGGGAAAAACTGTTTTTT. Protein product: CASSAPREKLFF.